The TCR beta chain described here comes from a study of T cells after yellow fever vaccination. TCRdb re-called the 5' RACE reads through MiXCR, storing one row per CDR3 protein. In the table there are just over 300,000 distinct CDR3 sequences, 3% to 4.5% of which are singletons. Overall study results and limits: In post-booster samples, most primary-vaccination clones reappeared (approximately 96% CD4, over 70% CD8).

The germline gives CDR1 SGHTA, CDR2 FQGNSA. Trimming pared 6 bases from V and 0 bases from J, leaving 12 bases between. The CDR3 contains 15 residues. There are many counts of this clonotype. The antigen remains undetermined. V gene TRBV7-2 combines with J gene TRBJ2-1, with D possibly being TRBD1 (5 bases). This receptor was obtained from a man aged 18 to 35 who received the YFV17D yellow fever vaccine. The sequencing used PBMCs, collected on the day of the yellow fever booster vaccination. DNA of the CDR3: TGTGCCAGCAGTAGTCAGGGCTACTCCTACAATGAGCAGTTCTTC. It specifies CASSSQGYSYNEQFF.